This T cell receptor (beta chain) was identified during a study of T cells in Graves' hyperthyroidism and ophthalmopathy. This clonotype occurred many times. The investigators amplified TCR beta CDR3 regions from RNA transcripts. The TCR CDR3 was amplified in a first-round RT-PCR using the HTBI primer set. TCRdb reanalysed the multiplex PCR reads using MiXCR and keeps one entry per CDR3 protein. The sample gives some 620,000 distinct CDR3 sequences, about 16% of which show up once; 3% to 4% is in the top ten. These patients, aged 18 to 65, had recently diagnosed hyperthyroidism lasting under 2 months. The TCR originated in a woman under 40 with Graves' hyperthyroidism. The sequencing input was blood.

CDR3 loop: CASSSLAGGYSYNEQFF. As DNA, the CDR3 is TGTGCCAGCAGCTCCCTAGCGGGAGGTTACTCCTACAATGAGCAGTTCTTC. V is TRBV13 and J is TRBJ2-1; TRBD2 agrees at 11 bases. V dropped 4 bases and J dropped 0; count of bases not matched to a gene: 5. CDR1 PRHDT and CDR2 FYEKMQ come from the germline V gene (reference sequence). The CDR3 sequence is 17 residues long.